Given below is one TCR beta chain in context. What this receptor recognizes is not known. No base quality values were provided; no much bigger clone lies one nucleotide off. Healthy HIV-negative adults with no recently reported acute infections or vaccinations were included as donors. Every donor was a Caucasian adult living in Nashville, Tennessee, USA. Magnetic negative selection was used to enrich CD4+ T cells, after which naive cells were positively selected on CD45RA and the negative fraction became the memory subset. Blood was obtained by leukapheresis, after which PBMCs were separated by Ficoll-Histopaque density gradient centrifugation and cryopreserved in liquid nitrogen vapor phase. Analytical flow cytometry was used to check the purity and quantity of every magnetically sorted T cell population. Genomic DNA was isolated from each sorted fraction and quantified by UV absorbance on a Nanodrop 2000c.

TCR CDR3 regions were amplified from genomic DNA by multiplex PCR using the deep immunoSEQ assay. Extracted genomic DNA from each cell subset was distributed evenly across all wells of several immunoSEQ 96-well plates, and each plate was treated as a replicate. For sorted subsets, approximately 190 ng genomic DNA, equal to some 28,000 T cell genomes, was loaded into each replicate PCR. Purified libraries were measured with a Qubit 3.0 fluorometer, size-checked on a Bioanalyzer 2100, and measured again with the KAPA Library Quantification kit. A separate single-read 150-cycle Illumina NextSeq 550 flow cell was used to sequence each immunoSEQ 96-well plate. The paper's data handling went like this. Because only junctional sequences without quality scores were contained in the immunoSEQ output, filtering matching that applied to full-length reads could not be performed. To assign V/J genes and CDR3, sequences were annotated against IMGT germline references using PyIR, a Python wrapper for IgBLAST v1.9. Reads with weak V/J assignments (E-value above 1e-6), missing CDR3, stop codons, out-of-frame junctions, or ambiguous translated residues were removed. V3J clonotypes were defined as sequences sharing an identical inferred V gene, J gene, and CDR3 amino acid sequence. The percentage overlap between two repertoires was calculated by dividing the number of shared unique clonotypes by the size of the smaller repertoire. RTK rarefaction, the Chao1 estimator, and Recon v2.1 estimates of unobserved clonotypes were used to assess repertoire richness. Generation probabilities for all TCRbeta clonotypes obtained by the gDNA method from a handful of donors were computed using OLGA. In its TCRdb copy, this immuneACCESS table keeps in-frame sequences only and misses some clones. Where compared with another copy, unresolved V genes explain less than half of these, and the others have no known cause. V and J calls and clone size are copied from that table; D and trimming were computed from the DNA. This sample lists millions of clones; over 85% were detected once. The ten biggest clones cover 0.14% of the sample.

The entry originates in a study of shared clonotypes between healthy human individuals (dated by TCRdb to the early 2020s). With regard to the full study: The cohort comprised a couple of women and a few men aged 18 to 49 years. For each donor, CD4 naive and CD4 memory were each given three plates, CD8 naive was given two plates, and CD8 memory was given one plate. To estimate repertoire size and how much clonotypes are shared between individuals, the study performed deep sequencing of blood TCR repertoires from a few healthy adults. To increase sequencing depth and limit assay-specific biases, TCR repertoire library preparation and sequencing were carried out by different laboratories using diverse techniques. Leukapheresis yielded between about 0.9 and 9.5 billion PBMCs per donor. General conclusions and limits of the study: Sampling was restricted to blood, and TCR repertoires in tissues likely differ from the TCR repertoires found in blood. Naive subsets generally had larger estimated clonotype richness than memory subsets did. Across four donors, around 5% of naive CD4, more than 3% of naive CD8, about 2.3% of memory CD4, and approximately 0.4% of memory CD8 clonotypes were shared. Because the study included a small number of donors, the genetic and exposure-history diversity represented was limited. Based on pairwise subsampling, the degree of clonotype sharing among donors was expected to be affected by sequencing depth. Higher generation probabilities were observed for clonotypes shared by all four sorted-subset donors than for non-shared clonotypes. Even with the large sequencing depth, rarefaction of the sorted-subset datasets indicated that sequencing was incomplete.

Based on the germline V gene (reference sequence), the CDR1 and CDR2 sequences are GTSNPN and SVGIG. The CDR3 starts with the cysteine, ends with the phenylalanine, and has 12 residues. Of all the DNA, just the CDR3 is kept, 36 bases in frame from base 1. V sheds 8 bases and J sheds 8 bases, leaving 18 bases between their ends. Sequencing input: naive CD4+ T cells sorted from blood. In the paper's terms, the cell subset or site label means: CD45RA+ positively selected. The rearranged segments are TRBV30 and TRBJ1-1, and perhaps TRBD1 as D gene, on 6 matching bases. The sequence was collected from a man aged 18 to 35 in good health. The CDR3 in this case is CALDPGHAEAFF. Read as DNA, the sequence is TGTGCCCTTGACCCGGGACACGCCGAAGCTTTCTTT.